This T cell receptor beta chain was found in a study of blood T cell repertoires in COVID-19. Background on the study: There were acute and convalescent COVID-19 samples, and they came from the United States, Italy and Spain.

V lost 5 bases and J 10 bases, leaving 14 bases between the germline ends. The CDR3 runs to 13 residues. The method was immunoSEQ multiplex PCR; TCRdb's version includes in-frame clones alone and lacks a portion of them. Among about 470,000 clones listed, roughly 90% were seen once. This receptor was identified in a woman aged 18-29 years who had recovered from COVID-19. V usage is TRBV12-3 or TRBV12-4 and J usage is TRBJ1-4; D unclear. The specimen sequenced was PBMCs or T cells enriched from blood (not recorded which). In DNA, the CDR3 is TGTGCCAGCAGTCTTTCCGATCGAGGAAAACTGTTTTTT. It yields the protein CASSLSDRGKLFF.